This T cell receptor (beta chain) was retrieved from a study of regulatory T cells in long-lasting Graves disease. Background on the study: The study enrolled newly diagnosed Graves' patients on antithyroid drugs under 3 months.

Regarding the study as a whole: Thyroid tissue was not studied; only peripheral blood was.

The sample's time point: newly diagnosed GD, antithyroid drugs for less than 3 months. PBMC-derived RNA was used for the TCR library. Looked up from germline, CDR1 is DFQATT and CDR2 is SNEGSKA (reference sequence). This CDR3 spans 15 amino acids. With 0 bases removed from V and 6 bases from J, the gap between germline ends came to 16 bases. This clonotype was detected many times. The antigen remains unidentified. HTBI primers from iRepertoire and Arm-PCR of CDR3 regions yielded the TCR beta libraries. TCRdb re-analysed the multiplex PCR reads in MiXCR, keeping a single row per CDR3 protein. The data contain some 240,000 distinct CDR3 sequences, roughly a fifth of them singletons. The same specimen was also included in a second study, on T cells in Graves' hyperthyroidism and ophthalmopathy. That work states: Hyperthyroidism, newly diagnosed and lasting under 2 months, affected patients aged 18 to 65.

The receptor comes from a woman aged 30 to 39 with Graves disease. V gene TRBV20-1 combines with J gene TRBJ2-3; D is unresolved. Specimen: peripheral blood mononuclear cells (PBMCs), collected at new diagnosis, from a patient treated with antithyroid drugs. The CDR3 sequence is CSARDEAGHMDTQYF. The CDR3 region has the DNA TGCAGTGCTAGAGATGAGGCTGGTCACATGGATACGCAGTATTTT.